This passage covers 26 T cell receptor beta chains from one sample sequenced in a study of shared clonotypes between healthy human individuals. Libraries were prepared by immunoSEQ multiplex PCR; TCRdb keeps only in-frame clonotypes and omits some of them. The sample has 550,000 to 700,000 clones, about three quarters seen once. Sequenced input: memory CD4+ T cells sorted from blood. Subset meaning: CD45RA-negative fraction. These receptor sequences come from a woman aged 25 to 39 in good health.

The gene calls are TRBV5-1 and TRBJ2-3; 9 nucleotides agree with TRBD2. CDR3 length equals 18 residues. The ends lost 4 bases at V and 2 bases at J; junction bases unmatched: 14. The germline V gene encodes CDR1 SGHRS and CDR2 YFSETQ. CDR3 protein: CASSVPTALAGNTDTQYF. In DNA form, the CDR3 reads TGCGCCAGCAGCGTACCGACAGCACTAGCGGGTAACACAGATACGCAGTATTTT.

This clone appeared once. The J gene is TRBJ2-1, the V gene TRBV5-1; no definite D call. The V end lost 5 bases, the J end lost 5 bases, and 8 bases lay between the germline ends. This CDR3 contains 12 residues. In germline, CDR1 is SGHRS, CDR2 YFSETQ. CDR3 in DNA: TGCGCCAGCAGTGACGGACACAATGAGCAGTTCTTC. It translates to CASSDGHNEQFF.

This clone was found many times. Other DNA sequences in this sample translate to the same CDR3. The chain is built from TRBV19 and TRBJ1-5; D is possibly TRBD1 (5 bases). This CDR3 has 15 amino acids. CDR1 is LNHDA and CDR2 is SQIVND in the germline V gene (reference sequence). V was pared by 1 base and J by 2 bases, with 9 bases between. The CDR3, as DNA: TGTGCCAGTAGTATAGTAGGAGGGGGCAATCAGCCCCAGCATTTT. Residues: CASSIVGGGNQPQHF.

This rearrangement joins TRBV30 to TRBJ2-7; no clear D. The CDR3 consists of 14 residues. The V gene's germline CDR1 is GTSNPN and CDR2 SVGIG (reference sequence). Trimming cost V 2 bases and J 3 bases, with 14 bases left between them. CDR3 sequence: CAWSPLWDHYEQYF. The CDR3 DNA is TGTGCCTGGAGTCCCCTCTGGGATCACTACGAGCAGTACTTC.

The CDR3 DNA is TGTGCCAGTAGTATTGGGACAGGAGATAGCTCCTACGAGCAGTACTTC. Its protein is CASSIGTGDSSYEQYF. V is TRBV19 and J is TRBJ2-7; TRBD1 aligns across 8 bases. CDR1 and CDR2 from the germline V gene are LNHDA and SQIVND (reference sequence). This CDR3 spans 16 amino acids. Trimming took 3 bases from V and 0 from J; bases not matched to a gene: 7. Looking up the rest from reference TRBV19 and TRBJ2-7 gives the full variable domain: DGGITQSPKYLFRKEGQNVTLSCEQNLNHDAMYWYRQDPGQGLRLIYYSQIVNDFQKGDIAEGYSVSREKKESFPLTVTSAQKNPTAFYLCASSIGTGDSSYEQYFGPGTRLTVT.

The chain joins TRBV30 to TRBJ2-1; no clear D gene. This CDR3 is 12 amino acids long. The germline V gene has CDR1 GTSNPN and CDR2 SVGIG (reference sequence). The V end lost 2 bases, the J end lost 4 bases, and 6 bases lay between the germline ends. CDR3 sequence reads: CAWSRSYNEQFF. The CDR3 DNA reads as TGTGCCTGGAGTCGCTCGTACAATGAGCAGTTCTTC.

This clone showed up just a few times. V usage is TRBV6-1 and J usage is TRBJ2-7; D call uncertain. V lost 4 bases and J 3 bases, leaving 1 base between the germline ends. The CDR3 totals 10 residues. CDR1 and CDR2 from the germline V gene are MNHNS and SASEGT. The CDR3 reads CASSVYEQYF. The DNA of the CDR3 is TGTGCCAGCAGTGTCTACGAGCAGTACTTC.

The chain combines TRBV5-1 with TRBJ1-1, with D perhaps TRBD1 (6 bases). Per germline, CDR1 SGHRS and CDR2 YFSETQ. This CDR3 has 12 residues. V lost 4 bases to trimming and J lost 8 bases, with 12 bases between them. The CDR3 DNA reads TGCGCCAGCAGCGGACACGACAGGGAAGCTTTCTTT. The encoded protein is CASSGHDREAFF.

The gene calls are TRBV18 and TRBJ2-3, with D possibly matching TRBD2 (6 bases). The germline V gene encodes CDR1 KGHSH and CDR2 LQKENI. The CDR3 contains 14 residues. V was cut by 6 bases and J by 2 bases, with 12 bases left in between. As DNA, the CDR3 is TGTGCCAGCTCCCCGACTAGTGACACAGATACGCAGTATTTT. It is translated as CASSPTSDTDTQYF.

The rearrangement joins TRBV27 to TRBJ1-5; possibly TRBD1 for D (5 bases). Germline loops: CDR1 MNHEY, CDR2 SMNVEV (reference sequence). Trimming pared 3 bases from V and 0 bases from J, leaving 15 bases between. The CDR3 contains 17 residues. Here the CDR3 reads CASSFSAPGSSNQPQHF. The CDR3 nucleotides are TGTGCCAGCAGTTTTTCCGCTCCAGGGAGTAGCAATCAGCCCCAGCATTTT.

The rearrangement uses TRBV19 and TRBJ1-3; D ambiguous. The V gene lost 9 bases and the J gene lost 8 bases, with 20 bases spanning the gap. The CDR3 runs to 14 residues. The germline gives CDR1 LNHDA, CDR2 SQIVND (reference sequence). The CDR3 region has the DNA TGTGCCAGCAGCCGACATACGCGGAGGGACACCATATATTTT. It codes for CASSRHTRRDTIYF.

The rearrangement joins TRBV19 to TRBJ2-1; maybe TRBD2 (6 bases). CDR1 and CDR2 from the germline V gene are LNHDA and SQIVND (reference sequence). The CDR3 sequence is 14 residues long. Trimming stripped 7 bases from V and 4 bases from J, with 14 bases between. CDR3 sequence reads: CASTLWAGYNEQFF. CDR3 sequence (DNA): TGTGCCAGTACCTTGTGGGCGGGATACAATGAGCAGTTCTTC.

This clone was recorded many times. The J gene is TRBJ2-5, the V gene TRBV5-6; D gene uncertain. The CDR3 is 12 amino acids. V was trimmed by 0 bases and J by 5 bases, leaving 5 bases between them. The germline CDR1 and CDR2 sequences are SGHDT and YYEEEE. In nucleotides, the CDR3 is TGTGCCAGCAGCTTGGCGACGGAGACCCAGTACTTC. Translating it yields CASSLATETQYF.

The V and J genes are TRBV28 and TRBJ1-4, with D unresolved. Trimming took 5 bases from V and 7 from J, leaving 14 bases between them. The CDR3 consists of 14 residues. Germline V gene lookup returns CDR1 MDHEN and CDR2 SYDVKM. The CDR3 protein is CASSPSFLGEKLFF. The CDR3 nucleotides are TGTGCCAGCAGTCCAAGTTTTTTAGGTGAAAAACTGTTTTTT.

This rearrangement joins TRBV7-2 to TRBJ1-1; the D gene is possibly TRBD1 (5 bases). V gave up 4 bases and J gave up 3 bases, with 24 bases separating them. The CDR3 sequence is 18 residues long. Germline V gene data show CDR1 as SGHTA and CDR2 as FQGNSA. Here the CDR3 reads CASSSRGGGPWVDTEAFF. In DNA, the CDR3 is TGTGCCAGCAGCTCTAGGGGAGGTGGGCCCTGGGTGGACACTGAAGCTTTCTTT.

This clone was observed at least ten times. The rearrangement links TRBV7-9 to TRBJ2-7; perhaps D is TRBD1 or TRBD2 (5 bases each). Germline V gene data show CDR1 as SEHNR and CDR2 as FQNEAQ (reference sequence). CDR3 length: 16 amino acids. The ends were cut back, 5 bases at V and 9 bases at J, with 26 bases in the middle. The CDR3 bases are TGTGCCAGCAGCGTTGGGGCTTCCCTCGAGGCGCGGGCGCAGTACTTC. It encodes CASSVGASLEARAQYF.

V gene TRBV7-3 combines with J gene TRBJ2-5; D possibly matches TRBD1 or TRBD2 (5 bases each). The CDR3 runs 15 residues. Germline lookup yields CDR1 SGHTA and CDR2 FQGTGA. The germline V and J ends were trimmed by 1 base and 0 bases, with 9 bases remaining between them. The CDR3 DNA is TGTGCCAGCAGCTTAAGGGGGAGATACCAAGAGACCCAGTACTTC. Translating gives CASSLRGRYQETQYF.

This chain uses TRBV6-4 with TRBJ1-4; D is ambiguous. V shed 6 bases and J shed 11 bases, with 19 bases lying between them. The CDR3 contains 14 residues. In germline, CDR1 is MRHNA, CDR2 SNTAGT. CDR3 DNA sequence: TGTGCCAGCAGGATAGACGAGCGAGGCGGGAAACTGTTTTTT. Its translation is CASRIDERGGKLFF.

This clone was seen only a few times. The chain combines TRBV7-9 with TRBJ1-1, with unresolved D. Germline assignment: CDR1 SEHNR and CDR2 FQNEAQ (reference sequence). The CDR3 sequence is 12 residues long. The V end lost 5 bases, the J end lost 1 base, and 5 bases lay between the germline ends. The CDR3 region has the DNA TGTGCCAGCAGCACGAAGAACACTGAAGCTTTCTTT. It yields the protein CASSTKNTEAFF.

The J gene is TRBJ2-2, the V gene TRBV5-6, with TRBD1 identical over 7 bases. The CDR3 sequence is 14 residues long. J gave up 5 bases and V 4 bases, and 5 bases lay outside the gene matches. From germline, CDR1 is SGHDT and CDR2 YYEEEE. CDR3 nucleotide sequence: TGTGCCAGCAGCCCCCGACAGGGAACCGGGGAGCTGTTTTTT. Amino acids: CASSPRQGTGELFF.

The rearrangement joins TRBV7-8 to TRBJ2-1; 14 bases align to TRBD2. V gave up 3 bases and J gave up 8 bases; unmatched junction bases: 9. The germline gives CDR1 SGHVS, CDR2 FQNEAQ. The CDR3 extends over 17 amino acids. Here the CDR3 reads CASSFGRGTSGSHEQFF. The DNA for the CDR3 is TGTGCCAGCAGCTTCGGCAGGGGGACTAGCGGGAGTCATGAGCAGTTCTTC.

This clone was seen at least ten times. The V and J genes are TRBV30 and TRBJ2-1; TRBD2 aligns across 14 bases. V lost 5 bases, J lost 9 bases, and 9 bases stayed unmatched. CDR1 is GTSNPN, CDR2 SVGIG, per germline (reference sequence). The CDR3 contains 15 residues. The CDR3: CAWGTSGSLLFEQFF. In DNA, the CDR3 is TGTGCCTGGGGGACTAGCGGGAGTCTGCTGTTTGAGCAGTTCTTC.

The rearrangement uses TRBV9 and TRBJ2-3; 7 nucleotides match TRBD2. J gave up 1 base and V 0 bases, and 2 bases lay outside the gene matches. Germline V gene sequence: CDR1 SGDLS, CDR2 YYNGEE. This CDR3 comprises 15 residues. The CDR3 is CASSVVLAGTDTQYF. The CDR3 nucleotides read TGTGCCAGCAGCGTAGTTCTAGCGGGCACAGATACGCAGTATTTT.

This chain joins TRBV25-1 and TRBJ2-1, with D possibly TRBD1 on 6 matching bases. This CDR3 has 16 residues. Trimming pared 6 bases from V and 2 bases from J, leaving 17 bases between. Germline V lookup: CDR1 MGHDK, CDR2 SYGVNS. The CDR3 reads CASSAKIGDTYNEQFF. In DNA form, the CDR3 reads TGTGCCAGCAGCGCCAAGATAGGGGACACCTACAATGAGCAGTTCTTC.

The chain carries TRBV21-1 and TRBJ2-7. TRBV21-1 is marked as a pseudogene. The CDR3 has 10 residues. The CDR3 sequence is CASIIYEQYF. CDR3 coding DNA: TGTGCCAGCATCATATACGAGCAGTACTTC.

This chain connects TRBV6-6 to TRBJ1-6; TRBD1 matches 10 bases. The germline CDR1 and CDR2 sequences are MNHNY and SVGAGI (reference sequence). V lost 6 bases, J lost 9 bases, and 8 bases stayed unmatched. CDR3 length: 15 residues. The CDR3 sequence: CASRPGQGVSSPLHF. The CDR3 DNA sequence: TGTGCCAGCAGACCCGGACAGGGGGTGAGTTCACCCCTCCACTTT.